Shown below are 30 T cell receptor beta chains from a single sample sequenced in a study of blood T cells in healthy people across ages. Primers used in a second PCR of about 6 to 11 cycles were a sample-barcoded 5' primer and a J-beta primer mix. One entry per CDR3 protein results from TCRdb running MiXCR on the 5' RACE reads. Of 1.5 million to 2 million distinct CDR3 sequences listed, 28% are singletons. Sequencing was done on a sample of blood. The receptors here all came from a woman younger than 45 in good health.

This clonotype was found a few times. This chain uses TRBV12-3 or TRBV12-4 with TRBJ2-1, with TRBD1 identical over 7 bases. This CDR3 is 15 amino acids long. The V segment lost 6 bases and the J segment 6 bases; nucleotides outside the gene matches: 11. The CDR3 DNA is TGTGCCAGCAGCTCCACAGGGGCCCCTGGCAATGAGCAGTTCTTC. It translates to CASSSTGAPGNEQFF.

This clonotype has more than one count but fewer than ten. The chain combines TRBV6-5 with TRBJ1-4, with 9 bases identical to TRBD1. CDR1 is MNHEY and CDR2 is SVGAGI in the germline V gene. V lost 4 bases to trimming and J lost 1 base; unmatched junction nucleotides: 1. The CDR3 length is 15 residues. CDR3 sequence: CASSLTGGTNEKLFF. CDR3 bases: TGTGCCAGCAGTTTGACAGGGGGAACTAATGAAAAACTGTTTTTT.

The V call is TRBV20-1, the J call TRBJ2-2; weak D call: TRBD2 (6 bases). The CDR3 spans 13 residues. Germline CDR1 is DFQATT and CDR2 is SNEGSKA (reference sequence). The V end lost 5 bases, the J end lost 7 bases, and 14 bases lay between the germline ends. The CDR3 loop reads CSARGGSLGELFF. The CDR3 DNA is TGCAGTGCTCGTGGGGGGAGTCTCGGGGAGCTGTTTTTT.

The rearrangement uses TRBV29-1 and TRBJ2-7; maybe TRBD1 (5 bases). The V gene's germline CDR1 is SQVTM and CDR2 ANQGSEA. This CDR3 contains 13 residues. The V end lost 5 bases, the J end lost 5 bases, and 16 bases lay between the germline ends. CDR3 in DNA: TGCAGCGTTCGATCTCAGGGTACCAACGAGCAGTACTTC. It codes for CSVRSQGTNEQYF.

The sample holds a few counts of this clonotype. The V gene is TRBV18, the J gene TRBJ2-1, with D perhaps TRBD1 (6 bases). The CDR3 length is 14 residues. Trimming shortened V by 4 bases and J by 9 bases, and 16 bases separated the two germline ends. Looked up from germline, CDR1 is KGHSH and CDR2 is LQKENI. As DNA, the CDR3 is TGTGCCAGCTCACTCCAAAAACAGGGTAGTGAGCAGTTCTTC. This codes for CASSLQKQGSEQFF.

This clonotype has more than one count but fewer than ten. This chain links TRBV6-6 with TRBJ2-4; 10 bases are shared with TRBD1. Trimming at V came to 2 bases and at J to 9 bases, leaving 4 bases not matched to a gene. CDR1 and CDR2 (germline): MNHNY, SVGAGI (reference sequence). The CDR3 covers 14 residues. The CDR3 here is CASSYTDRGLIQYF. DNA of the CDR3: TGTGCCAGCAGTTACACCGACAGGGGGCTCATTCAGTACTTC.

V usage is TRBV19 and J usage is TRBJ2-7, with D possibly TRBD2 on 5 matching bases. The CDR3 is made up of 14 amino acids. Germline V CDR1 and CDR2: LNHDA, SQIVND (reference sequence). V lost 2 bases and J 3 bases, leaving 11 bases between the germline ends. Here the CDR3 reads CASSIQARDYEQYF. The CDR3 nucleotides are TGTGCCAGTAGTATACAAGCCCGGGACTACGAGCAGTACTTC.

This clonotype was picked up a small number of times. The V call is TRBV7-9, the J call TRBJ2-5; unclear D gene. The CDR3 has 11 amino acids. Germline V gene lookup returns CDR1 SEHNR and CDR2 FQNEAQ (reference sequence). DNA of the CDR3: TGTGCTGGCGCGAACCAAGAGACCCAGTACTTC. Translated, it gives CAGANQETQYF.

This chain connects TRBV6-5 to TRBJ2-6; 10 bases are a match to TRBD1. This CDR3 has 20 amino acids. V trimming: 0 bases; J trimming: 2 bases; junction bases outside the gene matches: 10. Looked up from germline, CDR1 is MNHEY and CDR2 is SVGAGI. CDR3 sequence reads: CASSYSHWDRGGPGANVLTF. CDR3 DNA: TGTGCCAGCAGTTACTCACACTGGGACAGGGGAGGACCTGGGGCCAACGTCCTGACTTTC.

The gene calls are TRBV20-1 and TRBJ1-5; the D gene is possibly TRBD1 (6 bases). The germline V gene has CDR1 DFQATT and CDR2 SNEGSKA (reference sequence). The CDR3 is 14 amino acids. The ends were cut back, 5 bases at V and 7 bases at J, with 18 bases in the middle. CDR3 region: CSAAAGLQGQPQHF. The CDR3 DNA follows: TGCAGTGCTGCAGCGGGCCTCCAGGGGCAGCCCCAGCATTTT.

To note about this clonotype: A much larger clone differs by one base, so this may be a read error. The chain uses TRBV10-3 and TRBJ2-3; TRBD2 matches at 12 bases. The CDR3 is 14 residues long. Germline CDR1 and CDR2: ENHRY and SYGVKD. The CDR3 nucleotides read TGTGCCACCAGGACTAGCGGGACCACAGAGACGCAGTATTTT. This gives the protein CATRTSGTTETQYF.

Here the CDR3 reads CASSLISGRRYDEQFF. In DNA form, the CDR3 reads TGCGCCAGCAGTCTCATTAGCGGGAGAAGGTACGATGAGCAGTTCTTC. This chain links TRBV4-3 with TRBJ2-1, with 9 bases identical to TRBD2. J lost 8 bases, V lost 6 bases, and 14 bases had no gene match. Germline CDR1 is LGHNA and CDR2 is YSLEER. CDR3 length: 16 amino acids.

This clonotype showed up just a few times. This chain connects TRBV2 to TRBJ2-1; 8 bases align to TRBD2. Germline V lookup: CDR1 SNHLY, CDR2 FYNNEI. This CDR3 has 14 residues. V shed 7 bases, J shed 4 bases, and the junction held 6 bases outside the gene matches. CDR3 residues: CASNQASGYNEQFF. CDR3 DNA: TGTGCCAGCAACCAGGCTAGCGGGTACAATGAGCAGTTCTTC.

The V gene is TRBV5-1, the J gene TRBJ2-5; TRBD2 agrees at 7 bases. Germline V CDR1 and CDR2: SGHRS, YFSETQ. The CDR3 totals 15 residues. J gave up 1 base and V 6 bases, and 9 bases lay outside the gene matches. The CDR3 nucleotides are TGCGCCAGCATCATGGGGAGGGGACCCCAAGAGACCCAGTACTTC. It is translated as CASIMGRGPQETQYF.

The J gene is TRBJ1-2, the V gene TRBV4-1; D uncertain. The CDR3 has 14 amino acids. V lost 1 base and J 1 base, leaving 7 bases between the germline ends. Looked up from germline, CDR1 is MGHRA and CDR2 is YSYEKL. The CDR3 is CASSQVDDNYGYTF. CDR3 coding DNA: TGCGCCAGCAGCCAAGTTGATGATAACTATGGCTACACCTTC.

The CDR3 region has the DNA TGTGCCAGCAGCTTCGTGACCACAGATACGCAGTATTTT. Protein sequence: CASSFVTTDTQYF. The chain is built from TRBV5-4 and TRBJ2-3; D is uncertain. Looked up from germline, CDR1 is SGHNT and CDR2 is YYREEE (reference sequence). V shed 2 bases and J shed 2 bases, with 6 bases lying between them. This CDR3 is 13 amino acids long.

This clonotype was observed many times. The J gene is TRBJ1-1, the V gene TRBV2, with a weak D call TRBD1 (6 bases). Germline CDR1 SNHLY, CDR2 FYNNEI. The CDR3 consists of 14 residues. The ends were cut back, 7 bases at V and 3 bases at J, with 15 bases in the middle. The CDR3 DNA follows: TGTGCCAGCATGGGATACAGGGTTGACACTGAAGCTTTCTTT. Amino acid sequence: CASMGYRVDTEAFF.

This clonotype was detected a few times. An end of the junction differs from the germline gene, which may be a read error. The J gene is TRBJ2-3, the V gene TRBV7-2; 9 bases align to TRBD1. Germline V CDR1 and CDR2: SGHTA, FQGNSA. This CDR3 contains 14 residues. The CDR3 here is CVSSFGQGTDTQYF. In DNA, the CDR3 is TGTGTCAGCAGCTTTGGACAGGGGACCGATACGCAGTATTTT.

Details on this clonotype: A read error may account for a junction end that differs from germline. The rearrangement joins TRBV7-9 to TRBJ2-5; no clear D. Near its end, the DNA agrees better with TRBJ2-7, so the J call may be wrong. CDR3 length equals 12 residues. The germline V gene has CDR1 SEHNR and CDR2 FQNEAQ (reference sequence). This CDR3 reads CASSPLSCEQYF. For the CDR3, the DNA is TGTGCCAGCAGCCCGCTGTCCTGCGAGCAGTACTTC.

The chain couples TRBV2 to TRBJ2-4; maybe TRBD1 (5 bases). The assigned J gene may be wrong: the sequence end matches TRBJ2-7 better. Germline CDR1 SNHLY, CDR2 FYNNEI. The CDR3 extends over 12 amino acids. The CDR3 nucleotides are TGTGCCGGCATAGTGACAGCGAGCGAGCAGTACTTC. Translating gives CAGIVTASEQYF.

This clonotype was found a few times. The CDR3 sequence: CASSAKSRLGLGYEQYF. DNA for the CDR3: TGTGCCAGCAGCGCTAAATCACGCCTGGGTTTGGGATACGAGCAGTACTTC. This sequence joins TRBV7-9 and TRBJ2-7, with D uncertain. Germline assignment: CDR1 SEHNR and CDR2 FQNEAQ (reference sequence). Trimming took 5 bases from V and 4 from J, leaving 24 bases between them. The CDR3 runs to 17 residues.

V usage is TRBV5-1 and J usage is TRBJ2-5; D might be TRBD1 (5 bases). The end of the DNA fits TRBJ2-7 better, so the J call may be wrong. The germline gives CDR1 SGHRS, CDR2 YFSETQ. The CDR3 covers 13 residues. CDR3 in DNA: TGCGCCAGCAGGGGTCCAGGGCCGAACGAGCAGTACTTC. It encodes CASRGPGPNEQYF.

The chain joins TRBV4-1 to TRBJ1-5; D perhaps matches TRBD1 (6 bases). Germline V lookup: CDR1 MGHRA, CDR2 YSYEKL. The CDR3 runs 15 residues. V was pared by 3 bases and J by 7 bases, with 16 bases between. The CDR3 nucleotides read TGCGCCAGCAGCCAGCCAGGGGCGGGGAGGCAGCCCCAGCATTTT. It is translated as CASSQPGAGRQPQHF.

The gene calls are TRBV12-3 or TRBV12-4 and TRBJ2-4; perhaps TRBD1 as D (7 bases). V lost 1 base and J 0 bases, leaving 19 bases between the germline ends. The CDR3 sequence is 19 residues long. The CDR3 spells CASSLEGGVQGLAKNIQYF. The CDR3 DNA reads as TGTGCCAGCAGTTTAGAAGGCGGGGTACAGGGGTTAGCCAAAAACATTCAGTACTTC.

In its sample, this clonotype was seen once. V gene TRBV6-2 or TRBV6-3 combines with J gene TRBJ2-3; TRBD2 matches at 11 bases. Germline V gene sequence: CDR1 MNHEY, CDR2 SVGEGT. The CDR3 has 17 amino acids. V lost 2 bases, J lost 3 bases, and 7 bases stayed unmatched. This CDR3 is CASSYPIAGGQTDTQYF. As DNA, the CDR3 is TGTGCCAGCAGTTACCCCATAGCGGGGGGGCAGACAGATACGCAGTATTTT.

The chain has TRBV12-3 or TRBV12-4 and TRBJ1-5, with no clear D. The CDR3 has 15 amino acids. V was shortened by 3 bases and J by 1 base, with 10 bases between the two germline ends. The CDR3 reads CASSFKDGSNQPQHF. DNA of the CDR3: TGTGCCAGCAGTTTCAAGGACGGCAGCAATCAGCCCCAGCATTTT.

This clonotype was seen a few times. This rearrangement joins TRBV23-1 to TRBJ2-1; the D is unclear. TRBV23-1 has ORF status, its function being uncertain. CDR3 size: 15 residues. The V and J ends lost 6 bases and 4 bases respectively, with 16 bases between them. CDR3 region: CASRNDGVKYNEQFF. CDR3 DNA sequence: TGCGCCAGCAGAAACGACGGAGTTAAGTACAATGAGCAGTTCTTC.

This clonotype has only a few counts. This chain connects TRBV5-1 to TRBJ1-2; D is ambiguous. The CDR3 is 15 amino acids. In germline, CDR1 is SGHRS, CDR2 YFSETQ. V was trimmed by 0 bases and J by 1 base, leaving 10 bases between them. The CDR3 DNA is TGCGCCAGCAGCTTGGTCGTGGGTGATAACTATGGCTACACCTTC. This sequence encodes CASSLVVGDNYGYTF.

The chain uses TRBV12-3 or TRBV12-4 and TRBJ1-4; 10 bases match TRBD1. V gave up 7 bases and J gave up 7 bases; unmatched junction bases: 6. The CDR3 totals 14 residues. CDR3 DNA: TGTGCCAGCACCCCGACAGGGGGCACTGAAAAACTGTTTTTT. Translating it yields CASTPTGGTEKLFF.

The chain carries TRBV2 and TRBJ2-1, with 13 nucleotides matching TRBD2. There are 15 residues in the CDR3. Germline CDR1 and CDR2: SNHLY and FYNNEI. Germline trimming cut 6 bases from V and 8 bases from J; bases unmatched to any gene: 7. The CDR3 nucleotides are TGTGCCAGCAGCCCCAGGACTAGCGGGGGCGATGAGCAGTTCTTC. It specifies CASSPRTSGGDEQFF.